This is a list of T cell receptor beta chains from one sample in a study of radiation and T cells in renal cell carcinoma. Only in-frame clones appear in the TCRdb table, and some are missing; sequencing was by immunoSEQ multiplex PCR. This sample has around 100,000 clones, with 84% found just once. The source was blood, collected from a patient whose treatment included radiotherapy and nephrectomy. The source of these receptors is a man in his fifties or sixties with renal cell carcinoma. Each CDR3 is given with its conserved first and last residue. A D gene is named only where the DNA matches it firmly. Size is omitted from some rows. Given values are once, few, many or a class for expanded clones.

.	once	TRBV10-2	TRBJ2-5	TGCGCCAGCAGCGGGACGTACTTTGAGACCCAGTACTTC	CASSGTYFETQYF
.	.	TRBV6-5	TRBJ2-1	TGTGCCAGCAGTTATCGGATTAGCTCCTACAATGAGCAGTTCTTC	CASSYRISSYNEQFF
.	once	TRBV14	TRBJ1-3	TGTGCCAGCAGCTTAACAGGCCACGGAAACACCATATATTTT	CASSLTGHGNTIYF
.	.	TRBV6-6	TRBJ2-1	TGTGCCAGCAGTTCACGGGGGAGCTCCTACAATGAGCAGTTCTTC	CASSSRGSSYNEQFF
TRBD2	.	TRBV7-9	TRBJ2-4	TGTGCCAGCAGCTTAGGGGGGAGGGCAAGCATTCAGTACTTC	CASSLGGRASIQYF
TRBD2	.	TRBV10-3	TRBJ2-7	TGTGCCATCAATTCTCGACTAGCGGGATTTCCCTACGAGCAGTACTTC	CAINSRLAGFPYEQYF
TRBD1	.	TRBV10-3	TRBJ1-2	TGTGCCATCAGTGAGGACAGGGGGTCGTATGGCTACACCTTC	CAISEDRGSYGYTF
TRBD2	.	TRBV7-2	TRBJ2-3	TGTGCCAGCAGCTTAGGGGTAGCGGGCTCGGGTACAGATACGCAGTATTTT	CASSLGVAGSGTDTQYF
.	medium-sized	TRBV19	TRBJ1-3	TGTGCCAGTAGTGGGGCAGGGCGTGGAAACACCATATATTTT	CASSGAGRGNTIYF
.	.	TRBV7-9	TRBJ2-7	TGTGCCAGCAGCTTAGTCAGCGGGTCTAAAGGGCTACGCGAGCAGTACTTC	CASSLVSGSKGLREQYF
.	.	TRBV28	TRBJ2-7	TGTGCCAGCAGTTTATTGGGGCTACCTTACGAGCAGTACTTC	CASSLLGLPYEQYF
TRBD1	.	TRBV6-6	TRBJ2-7	TGTGCCAGCAGACTCCCGGGACAGGGGCGGTACGAGCAGTACTTC	CASRLPGQGRYEQYF
.	.	TRBV5-6	TRBJ2-1	TGTGCCAGCAGCTTGGGCCGGGGTTACAATGAGCAGTTCTTC	CASSLGRGYNEQFF
.	.	TRBV7-3	TRBJ2-1	TGTGCCAGCAGCTTAAGTCCGGACAGCTACAATGAGCAGTTCTTC	CASSLSPDSYNEQFF
TRBD2	.	TRBV11-2	TRBJ2-7	TGTGCCAGCCGCCGCGGGAGGGTCTACGAGCAGTACTTC	CASRRGRVYEQYF
.	.	TRBV6-1	TRBJ2-5	TGTGCCAGCAGTGAAGCATCCATAGGGACCCAGTACTTC	CASSEASIGTQYF
.	few	TRBV7-2	TRBJ2-3	TGTGCCAGCAGCTTCCGAGATACGCAGTATTTT	CASSFRDTQYF
.	.	TRBV11-3	TRBJ2-7	TGTGCCAGCAGCTTAGGCAAAAGCGAGCAGTACTTC	CASSLGKSEQYF
.	.	TRBV6-5	TRBJ1-2	TGTGCCAGCAGCCCGAGGGCATATGGCTACACCTTC	CASSPRAYGYTF
TRBD2	.	TRBV28	TRBJ2-1	TGTGCCAGCAGTGGTTCCACTAGCGGGCGGGATGAGCAGTTCTTC	CASSGSTSGRDEQFF